This T cell receptor beta chain appears in the sequencing data of a study of shared clonotypes between healthy human individuals. Clones were sequenced by immunoSEQ multiplex PCR, and TCRdb holds only the in-frame ones, with some missing. Of about 2 million clones listed, about 94% were seen once; the top ten hold 0.85% to 1.2%. This CDR3 comprises 14 residues. In the naive CD8 group, cells lacked CD45RO and were positively selected for CCR7, so terminally differentiated effector memory CD45RA+ cells were left out. The sequencing sample was made of naive CD8+ T cells sorted from blood. V gene TRBV21-1 combines with J gene TRBJ2-7; TRBD1, as called in the table, went unchecked against the DNA. TRBV21-1 has pseudogene status. The TCR sequence derives from a man younger than 35 in good health. The CDR3 region is CASRIDRGPGEQYF. CDR3 sequence (DNA): TGTGCCAGCAGAATCGACAGGGGGCCGGGCGAGCAGTACTTC.